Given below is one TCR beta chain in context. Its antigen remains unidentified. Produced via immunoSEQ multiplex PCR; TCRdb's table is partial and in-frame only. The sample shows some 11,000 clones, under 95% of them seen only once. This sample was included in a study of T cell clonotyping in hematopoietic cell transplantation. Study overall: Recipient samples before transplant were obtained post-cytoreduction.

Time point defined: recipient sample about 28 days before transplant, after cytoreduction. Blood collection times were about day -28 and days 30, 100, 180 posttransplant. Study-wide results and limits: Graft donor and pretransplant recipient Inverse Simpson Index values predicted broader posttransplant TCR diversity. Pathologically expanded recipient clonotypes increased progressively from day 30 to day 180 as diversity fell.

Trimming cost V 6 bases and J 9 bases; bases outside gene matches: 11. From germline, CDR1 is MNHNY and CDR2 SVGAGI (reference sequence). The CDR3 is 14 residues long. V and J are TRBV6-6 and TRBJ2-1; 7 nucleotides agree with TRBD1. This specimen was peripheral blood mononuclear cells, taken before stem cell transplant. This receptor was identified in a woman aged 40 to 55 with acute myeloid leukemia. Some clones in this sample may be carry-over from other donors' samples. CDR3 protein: CASRGTAPFGEQFF. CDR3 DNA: TGTGCCAGCAGAGGGACAGCGCCTTTCGGTGAGCAGTTCTTC.